Listed below are T cell receptor beta chains from one sample, sequenced in a study of human T cells and chemical hapten exposure. MiXCR, run by TCRdb on the RACE reads, gives a single entry per CDR3 protein. The sample holds about 53,000 distinct CDR3 sequences, more than 9% seen once. This sample comprised whole blood, obtained in connection with sensitization to the hapten diphenylcyclopropenone (DPC). The receptors were gathered from a man aged 35-49 years with alopecia areata. Some clones in this sample may be carry-over from other donors' samples. CDR3s include the opening cysteine and the closing phenylalanine or tryptophan. Each record gives: J gene, clone size, D gene, V gene, CDR3 DNA, CDR3 protein. D genes are given only for firm matches. Clone size appears in some rows only: once, few, many, or a class for an expanded clone.

j_gene: TRBJ2-7; abundance: few; d_gene: NA; v_gene: TRBV6-6; CDR3nt: TGTGCCAGCAGTTCCCCTACCCTTAACGGGTACGAGCAGTACTTC; CDR3aa: CASSSPTLNGYEQYF
j_gene: TRBJ2-4; abundance: many; d_gene: NA; v_gene: TRBV18; CDR3nt: TGTGCCAGCTCACCACCCACGGGGACCAAAAACATTCAGTACTTC; CDR3aa: CASSPPTGTKNIQYF
j_gene: TRBJ2-7; abundance: many; d_gene: NA; v_gene: TRBV20-1; CDR3nt: TGCAGTGCTAGAGAGCCCCAAGGGCTCCCTCTGGAGCAGTACTTC; CDR3aa: CSAREPQGLPLEQYF
j_gene: TRBJ1-4; abundance: NA; d_gene: TRBD1; v_gene: TRBV11-2; CDR3nt: TGTGCCAGCAGCTTAAGACAGGGCCTACTGTTTTTT; CDR3aa: CASSLRQGLLFF
j_gene: TRBJ2-7; abundance: few; d_gene: TRBD2; v_gene: TRBV20-1; CDR3nt: TGCAGTGCTAGAGTGACTAGCGGGAGGATCTACGAGCAGTACTTC; CDR3aa: CSARVTSGRIYEQYF
j_gene: TRBJ2-3; abundance: NA; d_gene: TRBD2; v_gene: TRBV9; CDR3nt: TGTGCCAGCAGCGTAAACAACGGGAGGACCACAGATACGCAGTATTTT; CDR3aa: CASSVNNGRTTDTQYF
j_gene: TRBJ2-3; abundance: NA; d_gene: NA; v_gene: TRBV9; CDR3nt: TGTGCCAGCAGCGTAGTGGACGCTGGAGTCACAGATACGCAGTATTTT; CDR3aa: CASSVVDAGVTDTQYF
j_gene: TRBJ1-2; abundance: many; d_gene: NA; v_gene: TRBV7-2; CDR3nt: TGTGCCAGCAGCTTAGGAAAAGCTTCACTCTTC; CDR3aa: CASSLGKASLF
j_gene: TRBJ2-3; abundance: once; d_gene: NA; v_gene: TRBV7-3; CDR3nt: TGTGCCAGCAGCTTACAGCCGACAGATACGCAGTATTTT; CDR3aa: CASSLQPTDTQYF
j_gene: TRBJ2-3; abundance: few; d_gene: NA; v_gene: TRBV11-2; CDR3nt: TGTGCCAGCAGCTTAGTCCGTAGCACAGATACGCAGTATTTT; CDR3aa: CASSLVRSTDTQYF
j_gene: TRBJ2-1; abundance: few; d_gene: NA; v_gene: TRBV12-3/TRBV12-4; CDR3nt: TGTGCCAGCAGTCTTACCAATGAGCAGTTCTTC; CDR3aa: CASSLTNEQFF
j_gene: TRBJ2-5; abundance: NA; d_gene: TRBD2; v_gene: TRBV6-5; CDR3nt: TGTGCCAGCAGTTCCAGCGGGAGTGAACAAGAGACCCAGTACTTC; CDR3aa: CASSSSGSEQETQYF
j_gene: TRBJ1-5; abundance: NA; d_gene: NA; v_gene: TRBV25-1; CDR3nt: TGTGCCAGCAGTGGCGGACATCTTAGCAATCAGCCCCAGCATTTT; CDR3aa: CASSGGHLSNQPQHF
j_gene: TRBJ1-1; abundance: few; d_gene: NA; v_gene: TRBV12-3/TRBV12-4; CDR3nt: TGTGCCAGCAACCGGGGGAGGCCAATGAACACTGAAGCTTTCTTT; CDR3aa: CASNRGRPMNTEAFF
j_gene: TRBJ1-1; abundance: few; d_gene: NA; v_gene: TRBV12-3/TRBV12-4; CDR3nt: TGTGCCAGCAGCTACAGGGAGAACCCTGAAGCTTTCTTT; CDR3aa: CASSYRENPEAFF
j_gene: TRBJ2-1; abundance: few; d_gene: NA; v_gene: TRBV25-1; CDR3nt: TGTGCCAGCAGTATCTCTTGGGATGAGCAGTTCTTC; CDR3aa: CASSISWDEQFF
j_gene: TRBJ2-3; abundance: many; d_gene: TRBD2; v_gene: TRBV6-1; CDR3nt: TGTGCCAGCAGTGAAGCGAATCTAGCGGGACCCACAGATACGCAGTATTTT; CDR3aa: CASSEANLAGPTDTQYF
j_gene: TRBJ1-2; abundance: NA; d_gene: NA; v_gene: TRBV20-1; CDR3nt: TGCAGTGCTACGGGACATAAAACCTCCAGATATGGCTACACCTTC; CDR3aa: CSATGHKTSRYGYTF
j_gene: TRBJ2-3; abundance: many; d_gene: TRBD1; v_gene: TRBV18; CDR3nt: TGTGCCAGCTCACCTTTTGGGACAGACACAGATACGCAGTATTTT; CDR3aa: CASSPFGTDTDTQYF
j_gene: TRBJ2-6; abundance: few; d_gene: NA; v_gene: TRBV7-8; CDR3nt: TGTGCCAGCAGCGGCAGACAGGACCTCTCTGGGGCCAACGTCCTGACTTTC; CDR3aa: CASSGRQDLSGANVLTF
j_gene: TRBJ2-1; abundance: many; d_gene: TRBD2; v_gene: TRBV6-1; CDR3nt: TGTGCCAGCAGTGTGGAACTAGCGGGTAATGAGCAGTTCTTC; CDR3aa: CASSVELAGNEQFF
j_gene: TRBJ2-2; abundance: many; d_gene: NA; v_gene: TRBV12-3/TRBV12-4; CDR3nt: TGTGCCAGCAGCCCCAACCTGGGGTGGAGCACCGGGGAGCTGTTTTTT; CDR3aa: CASSPNLGWSTGELFF
j_gene: TRBJ2-6; abundance: many; d_gene: NA; v_gene: TRBV7-2; CDR3nt: TGTGCCAGCAGCTTCAACCTCAGGGCCAACGTCCTGACTTTC; CDR3aa: CASSFNLRANVLTF
j_gene: TRBJ2-7; abundance: many; d_gene: TRBD1; v_gene: TRBV20-1; CDR3nt: TGCAGTGCTAGAGAAGGGACAGGGGGGAACTCCTACGAGCAGTACTTC; CDR3aa: CSAREGTGGNSYEQYF
j_gene: TRBJ2-7; abundance: many; d_gene: NA; v_gene: TRBV28; CDR3nt: TGTGCCAGCAGTGTTACCTCCTACGAGCAGTACTTC; CDR3aa: CASSVTSYEQYF
j_gene: TRBJ2-3; abundance: many; d_gene: TRBD1; v_gene: TRBV4-1; CDR3nt: TGCGCCAGCACCCTCAGGGGGACAGCGGGCACAGATACGCAGTATTTT; CDR3aa: CASTLRGTAGTDTQYF
j_gene: TRBJ1-2; abundance: NA; d_gene: NA; v_gene: TRBV28; CDR3nt: TGTGCCAGCAGCCCGGGGATACATGACGGCTACACCTTC; CDR3aa: CASSPGIHDGYTF
j_gene: TRBJ2-1; abundance: many; d_gene: TRBD2; v_gene: TRBV14; CDR3nt: TGTGCCAGCAGCCGAGGACTAGCGGGGAATTCCTACAATGAGCAGTTCTTC; CDR3aa: CASSRGLAGNSYNEQFF
j_gene: TRBJ2-1; abundance: few; d_gene: NA; v_gene: TRBV28; CDR3nt: TGTGCCACCACCCGACCCTCGAGGTACAATGAGCAGTTCTTC; CDR3aa: CATTRPSRYNEQFF
j_gene: TRBJ2-1; abundance: NA; d_gene: NA; v_gene: TRBV5-5; CDR3nt: TGTGCCAGCAGCTTGGATGGGAATGAGCAGTTCTTC; CDR3aa: CASSLDGNEQFF
j_gene: TRBJ2-1; abundance: NA; d_gene: NA; v_gene: TRBV7-2; CDR3nt: TGTGCCAGCCGCGAATTGGGCAATGAGCAGTTCTTC; CDR3aa: CASRELGNEQFF
j_gene: TRBJ1-4; abundance: few; d_gene: NA; v_gene: TRBV18; CDR3nt: TGTGCCAGCTCACCACTTGGTCAGGAGAATGAAAAACTGTTTTTT; CDR3aa: CASSPLGQENEKLFF
j_gene: TRBJ2-7; abundance: many; d_gene: NA; v_gene: TRBV6-1; CDR3nt: TGTGCCAGCAGTGAAAACCCGGGAGCCTCCTACGAGCAGTACTTC; CDR3aa: CASSENPGASYEQYF
j_gene: TRBJ2-5; abundance: many; d_gene: TRBD2; v_gene: TRBV15; CDR3nt: TGTGCCACCAGCAGAGATTCCCTGGGACTAGCGGGAGGACAAGAGACCCAGTACTTC; CDR3aa: CATSRDSLGLAGGQETQYF
j_gene: TRBJ2-7; abundance: many; d_gene: NA; v_gene: TRBV7-9; CDR3nt: TGTGCCAGCAGCTTAGCCGGGGCCCATTACGAGCAGTACTTC; CDR3aa: CASSLAGAHYEQYF
j_gene: TRBJ2-7; abundance: NA; d_gene: TRBD2; v_gene: TRBV2; CDR3nt: TGTGCCAGCGGTCCGGGACTACGGAGCTCCTACGAGCAGTACTTC; CDR3aa: CASGPGLRSSYEQYF
j_gene: TRBJ2-3; abundance: many; d_gene: TRBD2; v_gene: TRBV10-3; CDR3nt: TGTGCCATCAGTATATCCGGGACTAGCGGGAGTATTACAGATACGCAGTATTTT; CDR3aa: CAISISGTSGSITDTQYF
j_gene: TRBJ1-6; abundance: few; d_gene: NA; v_gene: TRBV5-5; CDR3nt: TGTGCCAGCAGCTTGGGAGGGCCCATCCTCCACTTT; CDR3aa: CASSLGGPILHF
j_gene: TRBJ2-1; abundance: NA; d_gene: NA; v_gene: TRBV15; CDR3nt: TGTGCCACCAGCAGAGATCTGGGCAGGCGGAGCGATGAGCAGTTCTTC; CDR3aa: CATSRDLGRRSDEQFF
j_gene: TRBJ2-7; abundance: NA; d_gene: NA; v_gene: TRBV6-6; CDR3nt: TGTGCCAGCAGTTACCCACTCAGGGGGGTACAGCAGTACTTC; CDR3aa: CASSYPLRGVQQYF
j_gene: TRBJ2-7; abundance: few; d_gene: NA; v_gene: TRBV19; CDR3nt: TGTGCCACAGACCCGGGAGAGGGAGAGGTGCAGTACTTC; CDR3aa: CATDPGEGEVQYF
j_gene: TRBJ2-1; abundance: few; d_gene: TRBD2; v_gene: TRBV7-9; CDR3nt: TGTGCCAGCAGCATACTAGCGGCCAATGAGCAGTTCTTC; CDR3aa: CASSILAANEQFF
j_gene: TRBJ1-1; abundance: few; d_gene: NA; v_gene: TRBV20-1; CDR3nt: TGCAGTGCTAGGCCCCTAGGACAGAGCAGGACTGAAGCTTTCTTT; CDR3aa: CSARPLGQSRTEAFF
j_gene: TRBJ2-2; abundance: NA; d_gene: NA; v_gene: TRBV6-2/TRBV6-3; CDR3nt: TGTGCCAGCAGTTCCGAACTACGCTCCTCCACCGGGGAGCTGTTTTTT; CDR3aa: CASSSELRSSTGELFF
j_gene: TRBJ1-1; abundance: few; d_gene: NA; v_gene: TRBV20-1; CDR3nt: TGCAGTGTAGGACTCTTGAACACTGAAGCTTTCTTT; CDR3aa: CSVGLLNTEAFF
j_gene: TRBJ2-5; abundance: NA; d_gene: NA; v_gene: TRBV9; CDR3nt: TGTGCCAGCAGCGGCCTAGCAGGAGAGACCCAGTACTTC; CDR3aa: CASSGLAGETQYF
j_gene: TRBJ1-1; abundance: few; d_gene: NA; v_gene: TRBV28; CDR3nt: TGTGCCAGCAGTTTTATGGCAGACGGAGGGATGAACACTGAAGCTTTCTTT; CDR3aa: CASSFMADGGMNTEAFF
j_gene: TRBJ2-2; abundance: many; d_gene: NA; v_gene: TRBV19; CDR3nt: TGTGCCAGTAGTTGGGGTGGCACCGGGGAGCTGTTTTTT; CDR3aa: CASSWGGTGELFF
j_gene: TRBJ2-5; abundance: many; d_gene: NA; v_gene: TRBV9; CDR3nt: TGTGCCAGCAGCGGGGGGACCCTAGGCCAGGAGACCCAGTACTTC; CDR3aa: CASSGGTLGQETQYF
j_gene: TRBJ2-5; abundance: NA; d_gene: NA; v_gene: TRBV30; CDR3nt: TGTGCCTGGAGTGGAGTTAGCCGGGAGACCCAGTACTTC; CDR3aa: CAWSGVSRETQYF
j_gene: TRBJ1-5; abundance: many; d_gene: NA; v_gene: TRBV11-2; CDR3nt: TGTGCCAGCAGCTTAGGAGCGAATCAGCCCCAGCATTTT; CDR3aa: CASSLGANQPQHF
j_gene: TRBJ2-3; abundance: NA; d_gene: NA; v_gene: TRBV4-1; CDR3nt: TGCGCCAGCAGCCAAGAGCCGGCAGGGGTAGCAGATACGCAGTATTTT; CDR3aa: CASSQEPAGVADTQYF
j_gene: TRBJ1-1; abundance: many; d_gene: NA; v_gene: TRBV7-2; CDR3nt: TGTGCCAGCAGCTTAGTACAGGTCCGGGAAGCTTTCTTT; CDR3aa: CASSLVQVREAFF
j_gene: TRBJ2-1; abundance: NA; d_gene: NA; v_gene: TRBV5-1; CDR3nt: TGCGCCAGCAGCATCTCCAATGAGCAGTTCTTC; CDR3aa: CASSISNEQFF
j_gene: TRBJ1-4; abundance: NA; d_gene: NA; v_gene: TRBV27; CDR3nt: TGTGCCAGCAGTTTATGGGGCGGGGGTGAAAAACTGTTTTTT; CDR3aa: CASSLWGGGEKLFF
j_gene: TRBJ2-7; abundance: NA; d_gene: NA; v_gene: TRBV7-2; CDR3nt: TGTGCCAGCGGACACTACGAGCAGTACTTC; CDR3aa: CASGHYEQYF
j_gene: TRBJ2-5; abundance: many; d_gene: TRBD1; v_gene: TRBV5-1; CDR3nt: TGCGCCAGCAGCGATGGACAGGCTGTGACCCAGTACTTC; CDR3aa: CASSDGQAVTQYF
j_gene: TRBJ2-1; abundance: NA; d_gene: NA; v_gene: TRBV6-5; CDR3nt: TGTGCCAGCAGGCCCACCCCCGGGAGAACCTACAATGAGCAGTTCTTC; CDR3aa: CASRPTPGRTYNEQFF
j_gene: TRBJ2-7; abundance: few; d_gene: NA; v_gene: TRBV6-5; CDR3nt: TGTGCCAGCAGTTACAATTTCAGTCCCGAACGCGAGCAGTACTTC; CDR3aa: CASSYNFSPEREQYF